This T cell receptor (beta chain) emerged from a study of blood T cells in healthy people across ages. Combining a sample-barcoded 5' primer with a J-beta primer mix, a second PCR ran for roughly 6 to 12 cycles. TCRdb re-called the 5' RACE reads with MiXCR, one entry per CDR3 protein. The data contain 850,000 to 1,000,000 distinct CDR3 sequences, just over 50% of them singletons. Germline lookup yields CDR1 MGHRA and CDR2 YSYEKL. The CDR3 loop spans 13 amino acids. V lost 4 bases, J lost 6 bases, and 11 bases lay in between. The sequenced material came from blood. The sequence derives from a woman aged 60-75 years in good health. The chain has TRBV4-1 and TRBJ2-3; D remains ambiguous. The CDR3 DNA sequence: TGCGCCAGCAGCCCCGACCTGGGGGATACGCAGTATTTT. This encodes CASSPDLGDTQYF.